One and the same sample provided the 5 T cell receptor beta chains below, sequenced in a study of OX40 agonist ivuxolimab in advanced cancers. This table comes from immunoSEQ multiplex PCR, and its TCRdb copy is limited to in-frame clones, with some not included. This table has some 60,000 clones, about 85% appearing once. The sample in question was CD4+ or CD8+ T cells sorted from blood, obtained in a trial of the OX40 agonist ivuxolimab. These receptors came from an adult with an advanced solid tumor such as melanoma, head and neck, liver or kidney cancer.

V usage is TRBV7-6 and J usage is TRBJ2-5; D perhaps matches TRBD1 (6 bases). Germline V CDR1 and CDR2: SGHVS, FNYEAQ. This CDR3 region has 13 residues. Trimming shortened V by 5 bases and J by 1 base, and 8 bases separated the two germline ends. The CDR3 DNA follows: TGTGCCAGCAGCCAGGGGTTCCAAGAGACCCAGTACTTC. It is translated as CASSQGFQETQYF.

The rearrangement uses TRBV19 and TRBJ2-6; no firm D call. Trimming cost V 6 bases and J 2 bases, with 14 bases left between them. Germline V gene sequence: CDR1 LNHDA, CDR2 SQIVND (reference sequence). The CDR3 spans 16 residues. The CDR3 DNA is TGTGCCAGTAGAAATCCACTCGTTGCTGGGGCCAACGTCCTGACTTTC. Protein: CASRNPLVAGANVLTF.

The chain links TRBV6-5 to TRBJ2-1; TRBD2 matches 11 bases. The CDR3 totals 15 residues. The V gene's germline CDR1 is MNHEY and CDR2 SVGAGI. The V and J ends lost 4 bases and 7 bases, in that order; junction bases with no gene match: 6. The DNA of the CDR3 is TGTGCCAGCAGTTTAGGGACTAGCGGATCAAATGAGCAGTTCTTC. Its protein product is CASSLGTSGSNEQFF.

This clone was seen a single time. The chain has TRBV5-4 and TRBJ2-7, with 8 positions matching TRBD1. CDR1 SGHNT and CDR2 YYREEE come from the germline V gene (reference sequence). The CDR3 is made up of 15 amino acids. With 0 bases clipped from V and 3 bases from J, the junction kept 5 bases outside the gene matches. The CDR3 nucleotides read TGTGCCAGCAGCTTGGAGGCAGGGACAGGCTACGAGCAGTACTTC. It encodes CASSLEAGTGYEQYF.

The DNA for the CDR3 is TGTGCCAGCAGCTTAGACAGGGATAGCGGTGGAAACACCATATATTTT. This translates into CASSLDRDSGGNTIYF. This sequence joins TRBV5-4 and TRBJ1-3; 7 bases are shared with TRBD1. Germline V lookup: CDR1 SGHNT, CDR2 YYREEE (reference sequence). V dropped 2 bases and J dropped 3; count of bases not matched to a gene: 8. This CDR3 has 16 amino acids.